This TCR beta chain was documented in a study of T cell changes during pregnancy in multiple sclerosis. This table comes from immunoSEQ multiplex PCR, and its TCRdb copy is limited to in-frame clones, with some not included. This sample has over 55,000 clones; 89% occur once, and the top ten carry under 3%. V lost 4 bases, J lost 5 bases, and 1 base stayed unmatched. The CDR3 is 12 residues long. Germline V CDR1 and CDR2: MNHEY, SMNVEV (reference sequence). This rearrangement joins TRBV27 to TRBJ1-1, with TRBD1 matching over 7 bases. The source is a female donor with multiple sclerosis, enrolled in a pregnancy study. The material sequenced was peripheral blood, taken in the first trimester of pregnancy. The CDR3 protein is CASSSTGTEAFF. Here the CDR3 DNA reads TGTGCCAGCAGTTCGACAGGGACTGAAGCTTTCTTT.